These 23 T cell receptor beta chains share one sample of origin, sequenced in a study of metastatic and nonmetastatic thyroid tumors. Using MiXCR, TCRdb reanalyzed the PCR reads. Seen here are tens of thousands of clones, about a sixth observed once, and the top ten hold over 15%. No treatment had been given to any patient before thyroid surgery. Sequences were obtained from blood. These receptors were taken from a female donor with papillary thyroid cancer or a benign thyroid nodule (not recorded which). Some clones in this sample may be carry-over from other donors' samples.

In this sample, this clone turned up a few times. This may come from a read error, since a much larger clone is one base off. The identical CDR3 is also encoded by other nucleotide sequences in the sample. The chain carries TRBV9 and TRBJ1-1; unclear D gene. This CDR3 is built from 12 residues. The germline V gene has CDR1 SGDLS and CDR2 YYNGEE. CDR3 residues: CASSAKNTEAFF. DNA for the CDR3: TGTGCCAGCAGCGCAAAGAACACCGAAGCTTTCTTT. Supplemented by reference TRBV9 and TRBJ1-1, the full variable domain reads DSGVTQTPKHLITATGQRVTLRCSPRSGDLSVYWYQQSLDQGLQFLIQYYNGEERAKGNILERFSAQQFPDLHSELNLSSLELGDSALYFCASSAKNTEAFFGQGTRLTVV.

The J gene is TRBJ1-2, the V gene TRBV5-1, with D unclear. Trimming cost V 1 base and J 8 bases, with 9 bases left between them. The germline gives CDR1 SGHRS, CDR2 YFSETQ. The CDR3 is made up of 12 amino acids. Written as DNA, the CDR3 is TGCGCCAGCAGCTTGTACAGCCTCGGCTACACCTTC. It is translated as CASSLYSLGYTF.

This clone was observed at least ten times. The J gene is TRBJ2-5, the V gene TRBV28; 8 bases are a match to TRBD1. The CDR3 consists of 14 residues. The germline V gene encodes CDR1 MDHEN and CDR2 SYDVKM. Trimming took 6 bases from V and 4 from J; bases not matched to a gene: 7. This CDR3 is CASSLRTGLETQYF. The CDR3 nucleotides are TGTGCCAGCAGCCTGAGGACAGGGCTAGAGACCCAGTACTTC.

This clone turned up a few times. The gene calls are TRBV7-3 and TRBJ2-7; TRBD2 aligns across 7 bases. Trimming at V came to 5 bases and at J to 0 bases, leaving 7 bases not matched to a gene. Germline assignment: CDR1 SGHTA and CDR2 FQGTGA. This CDR3 has 15 amino acids. CDR3: CASSLGLGSSYEQYF. The DNA for the CDR3 is TGTGCCAGCAGCCTCGGACTAGGTTCCTCCTACGAGCAGTACTTC.

The rearrangement links TRBV11-2 to TRBJ1-2, with 8 bases matching TRBD1. Germline assignment: CDR1 SGHAT and CDR2 FQNNGV. The CDR3 runs to 15 residues. V lost 4 bases, J lost 8 bases, and 12 bases stayed unmatched. The CDR3 is CASSSQRTGKEGYTF. The CDR3 DNA reads TGTGCCAGCAGCTCCCAGCGGACAGGGAAGGAAGGCTACACCTTC.

This chain uses TRBV4-1 with TRBJ2-5, with a weak D call TRBD2 (5 bases). Looked up from germline, CDR1 is MGHRA and CDR2 is YSYEKL. The CDR3 length is 17 residues. Trimming took off 5 bases at V and 0 bases at J, with 19 bases between the two ends. CDR3 region: CASSATTALQYQETQYF. CDR3 sequence (DNA): TGCGCCAGCAGCGCGACTACAGCCTTGCAGTACCAAGAGACCCAGTACTTC.

About this clone: Its ends do not fully match the called genes, so a read error is possible. The chain uses TRBV6-1 and TRBJ1-5, with D unclear. The CDR3 spans 15 residues. CDR1 and CDR2 (germline): MNHNS, SASEGT. CDR3 sequence reads: CASSRTRSGNQPHHF. The CDR3, as DNA: TGTGCCAGTAGCCGCACACGATCGGGCAATCAGCCCCACCATTTT.

The table lists this clone with many counts. The chain employs TRBV11-2 and TRBJ2-5; TRBD2 agrees at 13 bases. CDR1 is SGHAT, CDR2 FQNNGV, per germline. Trimming at V came to 5 bases and at J to 4 bases, leaving 13 bases not matched to a gene. The CDR3 is 18 amino acids. This CDR3 is CASSLNGLAGDNRETQYF. The CDR3 DNA is TGTGCCAGCAGCCTAAACGGACTAGCGGGAGATAATAGAGAGACCCAGTACTTC.

This clone has a count of ten or more. The chain couples TRBV15 to TRBJ2-5; 8 positions agree with TRBD1. This CDR3 is 13 amino acids long. CDR1 LNHNV and CDR2 YYDKDF come from the germline V gene (reference sequence). Losses at the gene ends were 4 bases for V and 3 bases for J; bases not matched to a gene: 1. CDR3 amino acids: CATSMTGEETQYF. CDR3 bases: TGTGCCACCAGCATGACAGGGGAAGAGACCCAGTACTTC.

This clone is medium-sized. J is TRBJ1-1 and V is TRBV27; D might be TRBD1 (6 bases). Germline assignment: CDR1 MNHEY and CDR2 SMNVEV (reference sequence). The CDR3 extends over 13 amino acids. The germline V and J ends were trimmed by 5 bases and 7 bases, with 14 bases remaining between them. For the CDR3, the DNA is TGTGCCAGCAGTCCCCGGAGGGGGAGTGAAGCTTTCTTT. Amino acid sequence: CASSPRRGSEAFF.

Points on this clone: A much bigger clone sits one base away, suggesting this may be a read error. The chain couples TRBV6-1 to TRBJ2-7; D not resolved. The CDR3 contains 13 residues. Germline loops: CDR1 MNHNS, CDR2 SASEGT. Deletions cut 6 bases from V and 6 bases from J, with 15 bases between. CDR3 in DNA: TGTGCCAGCAGGACTCTTACGGTCTGCGAGCAGTACTTC. Amino acids: CASRTLTVCEQYF.

This clone was seen many times. The V call is TRBV7-2, the J call TRBJ1-2; D unclear. V was clipped by 5 bases and J by 3 bases, with 7 bases between them. Germline V gene sequence: CDR1 SGHTA, CDR2 FQGNSA. CDR3 length: 12 amino acids. In nucleotides, the CDR3 is TGTGCCAGCAGCGGAAACTACTATGGCTACACCTTC. This encodes CASSGNYYGYTF.

This clone appeared a few times. The chain recombines TRBV27 with TRBJ2-3; D gene unclear. The V end was cut by 5 bases, the J end by 4 bases, with 10 bases between. Germline-derived CDR1 and CDR2 are MNHEY and SMNVEV (reference sequence). CDR3 length: 13 amino acids. Written as DNA, the CDR3 is TGTGCCAGCAGTACGCAGGTCTCAGATACGCAGTATTTT. Translating it yields CASSTQVSDTQYF.

This clone was seen many times. The CDR3 reads CASSRVETQYF. The CDR3 nucleotides are TGTGCCAGCAGCCGAGTAGAGACCCAGTACTTC. V and J are TRBV3-1 and TRBJ2-5, with D unresolved. The CDR3 runs to 11 residues. V lost 4 bases and J 4 bases, leaving 4 bases between the germline ends. CDR1 is LGHDT, CDR2 YNNKEL, per germline (reference sequence).

This clone has more than one count but fewer than ten. One end of the junction varies from germline; a read error may be responsible. This chain connects TRBV11-2 to TRBJ1-1; the D gene is possibly TRBD1 (5 bases). Germline-derived CDR1 and CDR2 are SGHAT and FQNNGV. The CDR3 length is 13 residues. This CDR3 is CASSQGQNTEAFF. In nucleotides, the CDR3 is TGCGCCAGCAGTCAGGGTCAGAACACTGAAGCTTTCTTT.

The sample holds a few counts of this clone. The chain is built from TRBV3-1 and TRBJ2-4; 8 bases are a match to TRBD2. The CDR3 is 14 residues long. Unmatched junction bases numbered 5, after V lost 3 bases and J lost 7 bases. Germline CDR1 and CDR2: LGHDT and YNNKEL (reference sequence). In DNA form, the CDR3 reads TGTGCCAGCAGCCAGGGGACTAGATGGAACATTCAGTACTTC. This translates into CASSQGTRWNIQYF.

This clone came up many times. The chain uses TRBV16 and TRBJ1-2, with no clear D. Trimming shortened V by 5 bases and J by 2 bases, and 12 bases separated the two germline ends. This CDR3 is built from 14 residues. Germline V gene sequence: CDR1 KGHSY, CDR2 FQNENV. Here the CDR3 DNA reads TGTGCCAGCAGCGCGTCGCGGGAGAACTATGGCTACACCTTC. Protein product: CASSASRENYGYTF.

This clone ranks as medium-sized (0.01 to 0.1%). Written as DNA, the CDR3 is TGTGCCAGCAGTTTGTTTCAGAAGACGGGGGCGACCGGGGAGCTGTTTTTT. Amino acid sequence: CASSLFQKTGATGELFF. The rearrangement links TRBV28 to TRBJ2-2; D is possibly TRBD1 or TRBD2 (6 bases each). V shed 3 bases and J shed 5 bases, with 19 bases lying between them. The CDR3 length is 17 residues. The germline gives CDR1 MDHEN, CDR2 SYDVKM.

The chain links TRBV3-1 to TRBJ2-1; 10 bases fit TRBD2. Germline V lookup: CDR1 LGHDT, CDR2 YNNKEL (reference sequence). V lost 1 base and J lost 8; bases outside the gene matches: 20. The CDR3 consists of 20 residues. CDR3 in DNA: TGTGCCAGCAGCCAAGGATCAGGAAGCGGGGGGGCACCATCTGGCGATGAGCAGTTCTTC. It yields the protein CASSQGSGSGGAPSGDEQFF.

This clone was seen ten or more times. The rearrangement uses TRBV11-3 and TRBJ2-3; no reliable D call. The CDR3 is 13 amino acids. With 3 bases removed from V and 3 bases from J, the gap between germline ends came to 7 bases. CDR1 SGHNT and CDR2 YENEEA come from the germline V gene. The DNA of the CDR3 is TGTGCCAGCAGCTTTCACGGAACAGATACGCAGTATTTT. Encoded protein: CASSFHGTDTQYF.

Relative to its sample, this clone is medium-sized (0.01 to 0.1%). The J gene is TRBJ2-5, the V gene TRBV6-2 or TRBV6-3; tentative D call: TRBD1 (6 bases). V lost 7 bases and J lost 4, with 16 bases in between. This CDR3 is 14 amino acids long. CDR1 is MNHEY, CDR2 SVGEGT, per germline. CDR3 loop: CASTPPGDRETQYF. The CDR3 DNA follows: TGTGCCAGCACCCCCCCAGGGGATCGAGAGACCCAGTACTTC.

A few counts support this clone. The CDR3, as DNA: TGTGCCACCAAAAGGGTTACAGGAGATACGCAGTATTTT. Residues: CATKRVTGDTQYF. This rearrangement joins TRBV6-1 to TRBJ2-3; possibly TRBD1 for D (5 bases). The CDR3 is 13 amino acids. CDR1 and CDR2 from the germline V gene are MNHNS and SASEGT. V was trimmed by 10 bases and J by 5 bases, leaving 16 bases between them.

V usage is TRBV5-1 and J usage is TRBJ2-7, with D perhaps matching TRBD1 (5 bases). This CDR3 has 12 residues. Between the trimmed V and J ends, which lost 7 bases and 2 bases, there was a span of 10 bases. The germline V gene has CDR1 SGHRS and CDR2 YFSETQ. The CDR3 sequence: CASGDSPYEQYF. The CDR3 nucleotides are TGCGCCAGCGGTGACAGTCCCTACGAGCAGTACTTC.